What follows are 14 T cell receptor beta chains derived from one specimen sequenced in a study of T cell repertoires in cytomegalovirus infection. Their target antigens are unknown. TCRdb called the reads again in MiXCR, with one record for every CDR3 protein. The table shows about 60,000 distinct CDR3 sequences, with about 33% occurring only once. The sample comprised PBMCs, sequenced either directly or after in vitro stimulation (not recorded which). These receptors were obtained from a human donor in good health (CMV status not recorded). Some clones in this sample may be carry-over from other donors' samples.

V is TRBV7-2 and J is TRBJ2-3; 8 bases align to TRBD2. Germline V gene data show CDR1 as SGHTA and CDR2 as FQGNSA. The CDR3 extends over 16 amino acids. Trimming cost V 2 bases and J 3 bases; bases outside gene matches: 7. CDR3 sequence (DNA): TGTGCCAGCAGCTTACGTCCGGGAGGGCAAACAGATACGCAGTATTTT. Encoded protein: CASSLRPGGQTDTQYF. Full variable domain (remainder filled in from reference TRBV7-2 and TRBJ2-3): GAGVSQSPSNKVTEKGKDVELRCDPISGHTALYWYRQSLGQGLEFLIYFQGNSAPDKSGLPSDRFSAERTGGSVSTLTIQRTQQEDSAVYLCASSLRPGGQTDTQYFGPGTRLTVL.

This clonotype was found a few times. The J gene is TRBJ2-7, the V gene TRBV27, with 11 bases matching TRBD2. The V segment lost 3 bases and the J segment 1 base; nucleotides outside the gene matches: 5. There are 16 residues in the CDR3. CDR1 and CDR2 from the germline V gene are MNHEY and SMNVEV (reference sequence). The CDR3 DNA reads as TGTGCCAGCAGTTTCCCACTAGCGGGAGCTTCCTACGAGCAGTACTTC. Protein product: CASSFPLAGASYEQYF.

This clonotype has only a few counts. The V call is TRBV6-6, the J call TRBJ1-2; 7 bases line up with TRBD1. J was trimmed by 5 bases and V by 7 bases; bases with no gene match: 10. The germline CDR1 and CDR2 sequences are MNHNY and SVGAGI (reference sequence). This CDR3 spans 14 amino acids. CDR3 amino acids: CASNPTGPLYGYTF. CDR3 bases: TGTGCCAGCAATCCGACAGGGCCTCTATATGGCTACACCTTC.

This chain uses TRBV4-1 with TRBJ1-6, with unresolved D. Trimming removed 0 bases at V and 11 bases at J, with 8 bases between. In germline, CDR1 is MGHRA, CDR2 YSYEKL. The CDR3 has 13 residues. CDR3 loop: CASSQDPYAPLHF. The CDR3 DNA reads as TGCGCCAGCAGCCAAGACCCTTATGCACCCCTCCACTTT.

This clonotype showed up just once. V and J are TRBV6-1 and TRBJ2-3; D is unclear. The V end was cut by 1 base, the J end by 4 bases, with 6 bases between. The CDR3 spans 13 residues. Germline CDR1 is MNHNS and CDR2 is SASEGT. CDR3 bases: TGTGCCAGCAGTGAAGAGAAGGCAGATACGCAGTATTTT. As protein: CASSEEKADTQYF.

J is TRBJ2-5 and V is TRBV6-1; 13 positions agree with TRBD2. The ends lost 6 bases at V and 5 bases at J; junction bases unmatched: 9. CDR1 and CDR2 (germline): MNHNS, SASEGT. The CDR3 is 16 residues long. The CDR3 DNA reads as TGTGCCAGCAGACTCGGGACTAGCGGGGCGGAGGAGACCCAGTACTTC. It is translated as CASRLGTSGAEETQYF.

V usage is TRBV5-5 and J usage is TRBJ1-2; no clear D. CDR1 and CDR2 (germline): SGHKS, YYEKEE (reference sequence). V lost 4 bases, J lost 0 bases, and 10 bases lay in between. The CDR3 sequence is 14 residues long. The CDR3 region has the DNA TGTGCCAGCAGCCCCGCCCTAGCTAACTATGGCTACACCTTC. Amino acids: CASSPALANYGYTF.

The V call is TRBV6-6, the J call TRBJ2-1, with D unresolved. With 6 bases removed from V and 8 bases from J, the gap between germline ends came to 11 bases. CDR1 and CDR2 (germline): MNHNY, SVGAGI (reference sequence). The CDR3 consists of 12 residues. Written as DNA, the CDR3 is TGTGCCAGCAGGCGGAATGAAGATGAGCAGTTCTTC. Protein product: CASRRNEDEQFF.

CDR3 region: CANRKMDRYSYEQYF. CDR3 in DNA: TGTGCCAACAGGAAAATGGACAGATACTCCTACGAGCAGTACTTC. J is TRBJ2-7 and V is TRBV6-6; D might be TRBD1 (6 bases). The CDR3 spans 15 residues. Deletions cut 10 bases from V and 0 bases from J, with 19 bases between. Germline V CDR1 and CDR2: MNHNY, SVGAGI (reference sequence).

This clonotype was seen ten or more times. The V and J genes are TRBV7-9 and TRBJ1-1, with D unclear. Per germline, CDR1 SEHNR and CDR2 FQNEAQ (reference sequence). This CDR3 spans 14 amino acids. V gave up 1 base and J gave up 0 bases, with 6 bases separating them. The CDR3 loop reads CASSLEAVNTEAFF. The CDR3 coding sequence is TGTGCCAGCAGCTTAGAGGCGGTGAACACTGAAGCTTTCTTT.

The sample holds a few counts of this clonotype. The chain carries TRBV7-2 and TRBJ1-2; D is ambiguous. The V gene's germline CDR1 is SGHTA and CDR2 FQGNSA. V lost 5 bases and J 6 bases, leaving 13 bases between the germline ends. CDR3 size: 13 residues. For the CDR3, the DNA is TGTGCCAGCAGCCTGGACGCGGAGGATGGCTACACCTTC. Its translation is CASSLDAEDGYTF.

The chain combines TRBV20-1 with TRBJ2-7, with D uncertain. The V gene's germline CDR1 is DFQATT and CDR2 SNEGSKA (reference sequence). The V end was cut by 2 bases, the J end by 1 base, with 9 bases between. The CDR3 is 13 amino acids. Written as DNA, the CDR3 is TGCAGTGCTAGAAAGACCGTTTCCTACGAGCAGTACTTC. Residues: CSARKTVSYEQYF.

In its sample, this clonotype was seen a few times. V usage is TRBV12-3 or TRBV12-4 and J usage is TRBJ2-1; no reliable D call. The CDR3 sequence is 16 residues long. The V end lost 7 bases, the J end lost 2 bases, and 18 bases lay between the germline ends. Here the CDR3 DNA reads TGTGCCAGCACGGTCGCCGGCTACCCAACCTACAATGAGCAGTTCTTC. Its translation: CASTVAGYPTYNEQFF.

Only one count was recorded for this clonotype. J is TRBJ2-7 and V is TRBV2, with 11 bases fitting TRBD1. V lost 3 bases, J lost 8 bases, and 6 bases stayed unmatched. The V gene's germline CDR1 is SNHLY and CDR2 FYNNEI. The CDR3 sequence is 14 residues long. CDR3 loop: CASSEGTGGYKQYF. CDR3 sequence (DNA): TGTGCCAGCAGTGAGGGGACAGGGGGTTACAAGCAGTACTTC.